Below, 20 T cell receptor beta chains from the same sample are listed, as sequenced in a study of blood T cells in healthy people across ages. A J-beta primer mix and a sample-barcoded 5' primer were used in a second PCR of roughly 7 to 12 cycles. TCRdb analysed the 5' RACE reads with MiXCR anew, one entry per CDR3 protein. In the table there are approximately 800,000 distinct CDR3 sequences, 46% of which are singletons. Sequencing input: blood. Receptors originate from a man older than 75 in good health.

This clonotype has just a few counts. A much larger clone is a single base away; this may be a read error. The chain is built from TRBV20-1 and TRBJ2-1, with TRBD1 matching 8 bases. This CDR3 comprises 15 residues. Germline lookup yields CDR1 DFQATT and CDR2 SNEGSKA (reference sequence). The CDR3 bases are TGCAGTGCTAGGGCCGACAGGGGATACTACGATGAGCAGTTCTTC. Translation: CSARADRGYYDEQFF.

The chain links TRBV28 to TRBJ2-5; D possibly corresponds to TRBD2 (5 bases). CDR3 length equals 15 residues. CDR1 is MDHEN and CDR2 is SYDVKM in the germline V gene. V lost 6 bases, J lost 11 bases, and 25 bases lay in between. The CDR3 loop is CASRGATSSYNEQYF. As DNA, the CDR3 is TGTGCCAGCAGGGGAGCTACTTCCTCCTACAATGAGCAGTACTTC.

The chain has TRBV20-1 and TRBJ2-1, with D tentatively TRBD2 (6 bases). This CDR3 has 14 residues. Trimming pared 2 bases from V and 10 bases from J, leaving 18 bases between. CDR1 is DFQATT, CDR2 SNEGSKA, per germline (reference sequence). The CDR3 region has the DNA TGCAGTGCTAGATCCGGGACTCGCCCTCGGGAGCAGTTCTTC. It is translated as CSARSGTRPREQFF.

V is TRBV20-1 and J is TRBJ2-5, with 8 bases lining up with TRBD2. Germline values: CDR1 DFQATT, CDR2 SNEGSKA (reference sequence). V was clipped by 0 bases and J by 2 bases; unmatched bases: 5. This CDR3 comprises 15 residues. CDR3 sequence reads: CSARESGSIQETQYF. DNA for the CDR3: TGCAGTGCTAGAGAAAGCGGGAGTATTCAAGAGACCCAGTACTTC.

As for this clonotype: At one end the junction does not follow the germline gene, possibly because of a read error. The chain carries TRBV7-2 and TRBJ2-1, with 8 bases that match TRBD2. Germline V gene sequence: CDR1 SGHTA, CDR2 FQGNSA. CDR3 length equals 15 residues. The CDR3 region is CASSLSGGSYNGQFF. CDR3 in DNA: TGTGCCAGCAGCCTGAGCGGGGGCTCCTACAATGGGCAGTTCTTC.

The chain combines TRBV12-3 or TRBV12-4 with TRBJ2-7; 9 bases line up with TRBD1. The CDR3 runs to 15 residues. With V trimmed by 6 bases and J by 7 bases, 13 bases remained unmatched. The CDR3 loop reads CASRHIATGGNEQYF. The CDR3 region has the DNA TGTGCCAGCAGACACATCGCGACAGGGGGAAATGAGCAGTACTTC.

V is TRBV5-1 and J is TRBJ2-5; 9 positions agree with TRBD1. CDR1 and CDR2 from the germline V gene are SGHRS and YFSETQ. The CDR3 sequence is 15 residues long. The ends lost 0 bases at V and 11 bases at J; junction bases unmatched: 11. In DNA form, the CDR3 reads TGCGCCAGCAGCTTGGTGGGACAGGGTCTCCATGAGCAGTACTTC. Translating it yields CASSLVGQGLHEQYF. The full variable domain, in which reference TRBV5-1 and TRBJ2-5 provide the parts outside the CDR3, is KAGVTQTPRYLIKTRGQQVTLSCSPISGHRSVSWYQQTPGQGLQFLFEYFSETQRNKGNFPGRFSGRQFSNSRSEMNVSTLELGDSALYLCASSLVGQGLHEQYFGPGTRLLVL.

This clonotype showed up just a few times. The CDR3 reads CASSVEANYGYTF. CDR3 DNA: TGCGCCAGCAGCGTAGAAGCTAACTATGGCTACACCTTC. The rearrangement links TRBV5-1 to TRBJ1-2; D is undetermined. V lost 4 bases and J 0 bases, leaving 7 bases between the germline ends. CDR1 is SGHRS, CDR2 YFSETQ, per germline. The CDR3 spans 13 residues.

In this sample, this clonotype turned up a few times. Possible read error: a much larger clone is one base away. The genes are TRBV28 and TRBJ2-7, with D possibly TRBD2 on 6 matching bases. V lost 4 bases and J lost 1, with 17 bases in between. The CDR3 covers 16 residues. Germline CDR1 MDHEN, CDR2 SYDVKM. The CDR3 spells CASSYDVRDLSYEQYF. The CDR3 region has the DNA TGTGCCAGCAGTTACGACGTGAGGGACTTGTCCTACGAGCAGTACTTC.

This chain connects TRBV5-1 to TRBJ2-4, with D perhaps being TRBD1 or TRBD2 (6 bases each). The CDR3 is 18 residues long. V lost 0 bases to trimming and J lost 0 bases, with 16 bases between them. Germline V gene lookup returns CDR1 SGHRS and CDR2 YFSETQ. This CDR3 reads CASSLACRGATAKNIQYF. Written as DNA, the CDR3 is TGCGCCAGCAGCTTGGCCTGTAGGGGGGCCACAGCCAAAAACATTCAGTACTTC.

With respect to this clonotype: This may stem from a read error, because a much larger clone lies one nucleotide away. V is TRBV5-1 and J is TRBJ2-7, with D tentatively TRBD1 or TRBD2 (5 bases each). V lost 2 bases and J lost 5, with 17 bases in between. The CDR3 length is 15 residues. Germline CDR1 SGHRS, CDR2 YFSETQ. The CDR3 protein is CASSFDGRGMDEQYF. CDR3 nucleotide sequence: TGCGCCAGCAGCTTTGACGGCCGGGGCATGGACGAGCAGTACTTC.

The gene calls are TRBV11-1 and TRBJ2-5, with 7 nucleotides matching TRBD1. The CDR3 length is 14 residues. The germline CDR1 and CDR2 sequences are SGHAT and FQDESV (reference sequence). With 5 bases clipped from V and 4 bases from J, the junction kept 7 bases outside the gene matches. The CDR3 coding sequence is TGTGCCAGCAGCACACGACAGGGAATAGAGACCCAGTACTTC. Translated: CASSTRQGIETQYF.

DNA for the CDR3: TGTGCCAGCAGTCGCAGGGGATCTGGAAACACCATATATTTT. Amino acids: CASSRRGSGNTIYF. The V call is TRBV12-3 or TRBV12-4, the J call TRBJ1-3; D perhaps matches TRBD1 (6 bases). This CDR3 spans 14 amino acids. Trimming stripped 5 bases from V and 1 base from J, with 9 bases between.

This clonotype was seen a handful of times. V and J are TRBV7-2 and TRBJ1-1; D not certain. The length of the CDR3 is 14 residues. V was pared by 3 bases and J by 5 bases, with 13 bases between. The germline V gene encodes CDR1 SGHTA and CDR2 FQGNSA. CDR3 DNA: TGTGCCAGCAGCTTCCTTGGGAGAGGGACTGAAGCTTTCTTT. It yields the protein CASSFLGRGTEAFF.

J is TRBJ2-1 and V is TRBV11-3, with 9 bases lining up with TRBD1. Germline V lookup: CDR1 SGHNT, CDR2 YENEEA. V was clipped by 4 bases and J by 5 bases; unmatched bases: 18. The CDR3 runs to 19 residues. The CDR3 loop reads CASSYSGTGLFLRNNEQFF. The CDR3 nucleotides read TGTGCCAGCAGCTACTCCGGGACAGGGCTCTTCCTTAGAAACAATGAGCAGTTCTTC.

The count of this clonotype is one. The chain combines TRBV2 with TRBJ1-5; tentative D call: TRBD1 (6 bases). In germline, CDR1 is SNHLY, CDR2 FYNNEI. Between the trimmed V and J ends, which lost 4 bases and 4 bases, there was a span of 14 bases. The CDR3 has 15 amino acids. The DNA for the CDR3 is TGTGCCAGCAGTGGGACAGCGAACCATAATCAGCCCCAGCATTTT. Protein: CASSGTANHNQPQHF.

With respect to this clonotype: The junction departs from germline at one end; a sequencing error may be responsible. The chain recombines TRBV10-3 with TRBJ2-1; the match to TRBD2 covers 9 bases. From germline, CDR1 is ENHRY and CDR2 SYGVKD. The CDR3 sequence is 15 residues long. The CDR3 bases are TGTGTCATCAGTGGGGACGGGACTAGCCCATTATCCCAGTTCTTC. Protein product: CVISGDGTSPLSQFF.

This clonotype was picked up many times. An end of the junction does not agree with germline; a read error may underlie this. J is TRBJ1-2 and V is TRBV5-1; D is possibly TRBD1 (5 bases). The length of the CDR3 is 13 residues. The germline V gene has CDR1 SGHRS and CDR2 YFSETQ. CDR3: CASSLDGGYGYTF. The CDR3 nucleotides are TGTGCCAGCAGCTTAGACGGGGGGTATGGCTACACCTTC.

This chain joins TRBV12-3 or TRBV12-4 and TRBJ2-7, with 12 nucleotides matching TRBD1. The trim removed 1 base at V and 7 bases at J, leaving 8 bases unmatched. The CDR3 runs to 16 residues. CDR3 sequence reads: CASSLGGQGAVNEQYF. The CDR3 nucleotides are TGTGCCAGCAGTTTAGGGGGACAGGGGGCTGTCAATGAGCAGTACTTC.

This clonotype has just one count. This chain joins TRBV7-2 and TRBJ2-2, with D perhaps TRBD1 (5 bases). The germline CDR1 and CDR2 sequences are SGHTA and FQGNSA. This CDR3 spans 15 amino acids. The V end was cut by 0 bases, the J end by 7 bases, with 12 bases between. In DNA form, the CDR3 reads TGTGCCAGCAGCTTAGCGGGCGCTCAGGGCGGGGAGCTGTTTTTT. It codes for CASSLAGAQGGELFF.